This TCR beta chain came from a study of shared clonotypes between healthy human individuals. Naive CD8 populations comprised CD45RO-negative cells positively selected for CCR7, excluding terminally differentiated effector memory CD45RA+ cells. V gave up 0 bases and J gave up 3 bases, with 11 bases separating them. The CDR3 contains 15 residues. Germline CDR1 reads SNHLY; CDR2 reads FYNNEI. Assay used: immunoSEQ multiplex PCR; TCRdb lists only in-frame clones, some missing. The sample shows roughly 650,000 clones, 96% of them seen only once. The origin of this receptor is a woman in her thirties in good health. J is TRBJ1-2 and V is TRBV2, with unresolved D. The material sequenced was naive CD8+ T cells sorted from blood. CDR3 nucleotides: TGTGCCAGCAGTGAAGCCCGGCACGACTACTATGGCTACACCTTC. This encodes CASSEARHDYYGYTF.